The 31 T cell receptor beta chains below all came from one sample that was sequenced in a study of T-cell reconstitution after alpha-beta-depleted transplantation in children. Unique molecular identifiers were incorporated when the TCRbeta library was constructed. TCRdb reanalysed the PCR reads using MiXCR and keeps one entry per CDR3 protein. Among about 830,000 distinct CDR3 sequences listed, less than 20% were seen once. This sample comprised PBMCs, mostly from graft donor cells, obtained 360 days after TCRalphabeta/CD19-depleted stem cell transplant. The source of these receptors is a male patient aged 10 to 17 who had a stem cell transplant for acute lymphoblastic leukemia, so the T cells may come from the graft donor.

The chain combines TRBV6-5 with TRBJ2-3; D is possibly TRBD2 (6 bases). The CDR3 covers 18 residues. The V gene's germline CDR1 is MNHEY and CDR2 SVGAGI. V was pared by 2 bases and J by 2 bases, with 20 bases between. The CDR3 region has the DNA TGTGCCAGCAGTTACCCCCTTTATAGCGGAGGCAACACAGATACGCAGTATTTT. Its translation is CASSYPLYSGGNTDTQYF.

The V and J genes are TRBV4-1 and TRBJ2-7; 16 bases are shared with TRBD2. Trimming cost V 7 bases and J 4 bases; bases outside gene matches: 7. Germline values: CDR1 MGHRA, CDR2 YSYEKL. The CDR3 consists of 16 residues. The CDR3 reads CASTPGTSGREYEQYF. The CDR3 DNA sequence: TGCGCCAGCACCCCTGGGACTAGCGGGAGGGAGTACGAGCAGTACTTC.

This clonotype appeared many times. The chain is built from TRBV28 and TRBJ2-1; no reliable D call. The CDR3 covers 10 residues. Between the trimmed V and J ends, which lost 4 bases and 9 bases, there was a span of 4 bases. Germline-derived CDR1 and CDR2 are MDHEN and SYDVKM. Here the CDR3 reads CASSYREQFF. The CDR3 DNA reads TGTGCCAGCAGTTATCGTGAGCAGTTCTTC.

This rearrangement joins TRBV7-9 to TRBJ2-6; unclear D gene. Germline loops: CDR1 SEHNR, CDR2 FQNEAQ (reference sequence). The CDR3 is made up of 14 amino acids. The germline V and J ends were trimmed by 8 bases and 0 bases, with 8 bases remaining between them. CDR3 loop: CASLRFSGANVLTF. CDR3 in DNA: TGTGCCAGCCTCCGGTTCTCTGGGGCCAACGTCCTGACTTTC.

The table lists this clonotype with a few counts. The V call is TRBV5-1, the J call TRBJ2-7; D ambiguous. The CDR3 runs 13 residues. Germline CDR1 SGHRS, CDR2 YFSETQ. Trimming removed 0 bases at V and 3 bases at J, with 7 bases between. The CDR3 spells CASSLANNYEQYF. The DNA of the CDR3 is TGCGCCAGCAGCTTGGCTAATAACTACGAGCAGTACTTC. Together with reference TRBV5-1 and TRBJ2-7, the CDR3 gives the full variable domain: KAGVTQTPRYLIKTRGQQVTLSCSPISGHRSVSWYQQTPGQGLQFLFEYFSETQRNKGNFPGRFSGRQFSNSRSEMNVSTLELGDSALYLCASSLANNYEQYFGPGTRLTVT.

The rearrangement links TRBV7-9 to TRBJ2-7, with D possibly TRBD2 on 6 matching bases. The CDR3 contains 13 residues. Trimming took 3 bases from V and 7 from J, leaving 13 bases between them. The germline CDR1 and CDR2 sequences are SEHNR and FQNEAQ (reference sequence). The CDR3 loop is CASSFYLREEQYF. For the CDR3, the DNA is TGTGCCAGCAGCTTTTACCTACGGGAGGAGCAGTACTTC.

The gene calls are TRBV7-9 and TRBJ2-1, with 7 bases identical to TRBD2. The CDR3 contains 17 residues. J was trimmed by 4 bases and V by 1 base; bases with no gene match: 10. In germline, CDR1 is SEHNR, CDR2 FQNEAQ (reference sequence). The CDR3 coding sequence is TGTGCCAGCAGCTTAGTTCCGGGAGGACGAGCATACAATGAGCAGTTCTTC. It specifies CASSLVPGGRAYNEQFF.

This rearrangement joins TRBV28 to TRBJ1-5; 7 nucleotides match TRBD1. Trimming cost V 5 bases and J 4 bases; bases outside gene matches: 8. The CDR3 has 15 amino acids. The germline gives CDR1 MDHEN, CDR2 SYDVKM. The CDR3: CASSRPGQRNQPQHF. The CDR3 nucleotides are TGTGCCAGCAGTAGACCGGGACAGCGTAATCAGCCCCAGCATTTT. Combining the CDR3 with reference TRBV28 and TRBJ1-5 gives the whole variable domain DVKVTQSSRYLVKRTGEKVFLECVQDMDHENMFWYRQDPGLGLRLIYFSYDVKMKEKGDIPEGYSVSREKKERFSLILESASTNQTSMYLCASSRPGQRNQPQHFGDGTRLSIL.

Only a few counts were recorded for this clonotype. DNA of the CDR3: TGTGCCAGCAGCTTGGCGACTACAAGGAGAGCAGATACGCAGTATTTT. It specifies CASSLATTRRADTQYF. The genes are TRBV7-2 and TRBJ2-3, with D perhaps TRBD2 (5 bases). Germline-derived CDR1 and CDR2 are SGHTA and FQGNSA. Trimming left V 3 bases short and J 4 bases short, with 17 bases between. CDR3 size: 16 residues.

J is TRBJ2-5 and V is TRBV4-1; 12 bases are a match to TRBD2. Germline loops: CDR1 MGHRA, CDR2 YSYEKL. V dropped 3 bases and J dropped 5; count of bases not matched to a gene: 7. The CDR3 covers 16 residues. CDR3 in DNA: TGCGCCAGCAGCCATGTCCTAGCGGGAGGGTCCGAGACCCAGTACTTC. It translates to CASSHVLAGGSETQYF.

This clonotype was counted many times. V usage is TRBV18 and J usage is TRBJ2-1; 7 bases map to TRBD1. The germline gives CDR1 KGHSH, CDR2 LQKENI. The CDR3 loop spans 14 amino acids. V was pared by 3 bases and J by 6 bases, with 5 bases of the junction left unmatched. CDR3 loop: CASSPPTGVNEQFF. The CDR3, as DNA: TGTGCCAGCTCACCTCCTACAGGGGTCAATGAGCAGTTCTTC.

This clonotype was found a few times. The rearrangement uses TRBV14 and TRBJ2-7; D may be TRBD2 (5 bases). CDR3 length: 13 amino acids. V shed 1 base and J shed 2 bases, with 6 bases lying between them. Germline CDR1 SGHDN, CDR2 FVKESK. The CDR3 sequence is CASSQGETYEQYF. Here the CDR3 DNA reads TGTGCCAGCAGCCAAGGGGAGACCTACGAGCAGTACTTC. Filled out from reference TRBV14 and TRBJ2-7, the complete variable domain reads EAGVTQFPSHSVIEKGQTVTLRCDPISGHDNLYWYRRVMGKEIKFLLHFVKESKQDESGMPNNRFLAERTGGTYSTLKVQPAELEDSGVYFCASSQGETYEQYFGPGTRLTVT.

V gene TRBV19 combines with J gene TRBJ2-1; D is perhaps TRBD2 (9 bases). Trimming cost V 7 bases and J 8 bases, with 24 bases left between them. This CDR3 is built from 16 residues. Germline V gene sequence: CDR1 LNHDA, CDR2 SQIVND (reference sequence). The CDR3 DNA follows: TGTGCCAGTAAACCCCAGGGGGCGGGAGGGCCGGATGAGCAGTTCTTC. This encodes CASKPQGAGGPDEQFF.

The chain employs TRBV7-9 and TRBJ2-1; the match to TRBD2 covers 7 bases. CDR3 size: 17 residues. Germline V gives CDR1 SEHNR, CDR2 FQNEAQ (reference sequence). J gave up 10 bases and V 0 bases, and 15 bases lay outside the gene matches. Here the CDR3 reads CASSLAPAGTSLREQFF. CDR3 nucleotide sequence: TGTGCCAGCAGCTTAGCACCAGCGGGAACCTCCCTTCGGGAGCAGTTCTTC.

This chain links TRBV19 with TRBJ2-2; D could derive from TRBD1 or TRBD2 (6 bases each). Trimming pared 7 bases from V and 1 base from J, leaving 16 bases between. The CDR3 is made up of 16 amino acids. In germline, CDR1 is LNHDA, CDR2 SQIVND (reference sequence). The CDR3 spells CASIPGAGLNTGELFF. CDR3 nucleotides: TGTGCCAGTATTCCGGGGGCGGGATTGAACACCGGGGAGCTGTTTTTT.

In its sample, this clonotype was seen a few times. The chain is built from TRBV7-8 and TRBJ2-5; 11 bases line up with TRBD1. Germline V gives CDR1 SGHVS, CDR2 FQNEAQ. V was pared by 2 bases and J by 4 bases, with 6 bases of the junction left unmatched. This CDR3 comprises 16 residues. CDR3: CASSLTGQGVAETQYF. The CDR3, as DNA: TGTGCCAGCAGCTTAACGGGACAGGGGGTTGCAGAGACCCAGTACTTC.

This chain joins TRBV18 and TRBJ2-7; 8 bases fit TRBD2. Trimming took 4 bases from V and 0 from J; bases not matched to a gene: 5. Germline V gives CDR1 KGHSH, CDR2 LQKENI. CDR3 size: 15 residues. The CDR3 sequence: CASSRSGTSSYEQYF. CDR3 sequence (DNA): TGTGCCAGCTCACGGTCCGGGACTAGCTCCTACGAGCAGTACTTC.

The chain uses TRBV5-1 and TRBJ2-7, with a tentative D call TRBD1 (6 bases). CDR3 length equals 12 residues. V lost 6 bases, J lost 4 bases, and 11 bases lay in between. Germline CDR1 is SGHRS and CDR2 is YFSETQ. CDR3 nucleotide sequence: TGCGCCAGCACCGCACAGGGATACGAGCAGTACTTC. It specifies CASTAQGYEQYF. The entire variable domain, with the rest obtained from reference TRBV5-1 and TRBJ2-7, is as follows: KAGVTQTPRYLIKTRGQQVTLSCSPISGHRSVSWYQQTPGQGLQFLFEYFSETQRNKGNFPGRFSGRQFSNSRSEMNVSTLELGDSALYLCASTAQGYEQYFGPGTRLTVT.

V usage is TRBV20-1 and J usage is TRBJ2-5; 16 bases align to TRBD2. The CDR3 extends over 18 amino acids. The V gene's germline CDR1 is DFQATT and CDR2 SNEGSKA (reference sequence). The V segment lost 0 bases and the J segment 5 bases; nucleotides outside the gene matches: 9. The CDR3 region has the DNA TGCAGTGCTAGAGAGGGACTAGCGGGAGGGCCATGGGCTGAGACCCAGTACTTC. This encodes CSAREGLAGGPWAETQYF.

This clonotype was counted between two and nine times. This chain connects TRBV12-3 or TRBV12-4 to TRBJ2-3, with a weak D call TRBD1 (6 bases). Trimming removed 7 bases from V and 0 bases from J, with 8 bases in between. This CDR3 region has 13 residues. The CDR3 loop reads CASTTGSTDTQYF. For the CDR3, the DNA is TGTGCCAGCACGACAGGAAGCACAGATACGCAGTATTTT.

The chain uses TRBV20-1 and TRBJ1-1, with a tentative D call TRBD1 (6 bases). The germline V gene encodes CDR1 DFQATT and CDR2 SNEGSKA (reference sequence). The CDR3 extends over 13 amino acids. The V gene lost 6 bases and the J gene lost 1 base, with 12 bases spanning the gap. This CDR3 reads CSARGDTNTEAFF. The CDR3 coding sequence is TGCAGTGCGAGGGGGGACACGAACACTGAAGCTTTCTTT.

The chain is built from TRBV5-1 and TRBJ2-5, with TRBD1 as a possible D gene (5 bases). The CDR3 is 16 residues long. Germline loops: CDR1 SGHRS, CDR2 YFSETQ. Deletions cut 2 bases from V and 4 bases from J, with 18 bases between. The CDR3 region is CASSFWRSRGVETQYF. CDR3 sequence (DNA): TGCGCCAGCAGCTTCTGGCGGAGTAGGGGCGTAGAGACCCAGTACTTC.

This clonotype turned up a few times. The chain links TRBV5-1 to TRBJ2-3; 10 bases agree with TRBD2. The germline CDR1 and CDR2 sequences are SGHRS and YFSETQ. V shed 4 bases and J 2 bases; nucleotides not matched to a gene: 7. The CDR3 is 16 amino acids. The CDR3 protein is CASSPLAGGTTDTQYF. In DNA form, the CDR3 reads TGCGCCAGCAGCCCTTTAGCGGGAGGAACCACAGATACGCAGTATTTT.

The chain is built from TRBV6-1 and TRBJ2-7, with a tentative D call TRBD1 (5 bases). The CDR3 sequence is 14 residues long. V dropped 6 bases and J dropped 2 bases, with 14 bases sitting between them. Germline V CDR1 and CDR2: MNHNS, SASEGT. The CDR3 reads CASSEDTTTYEQYF. The DNA for the CDR3 is TGTGCCAGCAGCGAGGACACCACGACCTACGAGCAGTACTTC.

This clonotype was recorded a few times. The chain links TRBV3-1 to TRBJ1-1; D is unresolved. This CDR3 contains 14 residues. With 1 base removed from V and 3 bases from J, the gap between germline ends came to 9 bases. The germline gives CDR1 LGHDT, CDR2 YNNKEL (reference sequence). CDR3 protein: CASSQVGRDTEAFF. The CDR3 DNA is TGTGCCAGCAGCCAAGTAGGTCGGGACACTGAAGCTTTCTTT.

The chain combines TRBV3-1 with TRBJ2-5; maybe TRBD2 (6 bases). Germline V lookup: CDR1 LGHDT, CDR2 YNNKEL (reference sequence). CDR3 length: 20 residues. Trimming pared 0 bases from V and 5 bases from J, leaving 28 bases between. This CDR3 is CASSQERFGGRRRVGETQYF. In DNA, the CDR3 is TGTGCCAGCAGCCAAGAACGTTTCGGTGGGAGGCGTCGTGTTGGGGAGACCCAGTACTTC.

This clonotype came up many times. The chain employs TRBV29-1 and TRBJ2-3, with D perhaps matching TRBD2 (7 bases). The CDR3 sequence is 13 residues long. Germline V gene data show CDR1 as SQVTM and CDR2 as ANQGSEA. V was trimmed by 5 bases and J by 6 bases, leaving 15 bases between them. The CDR3 protein is CSVRGGGWDTQYF. The CDR3 bases are TGCAGCGTTCGAGGGGGGGGCTGGGATACGCAGTATTTT.

This rearrangement joins TRBV5-1 to TRBJ2-1; 7 bases agree with TRBD1. The germline gives CDR1 SGHRS, CDR2 YFSETQ. The CDR3 contains 15 residues. Losses at the gene ends were 4 bases for V and 4 bases for J; bases not matched to a gene: 8. CDR3 in amino acids: CASSGSRTGYNEQFF. Here the CDR3 DNA reads TGCGCCAGCAGCGGCTCCAGGACAGGTTACAATGAGCAGTTCTTC.

This clonotype was picked up many times. The rearrangement joins TRBV12-3 or TRBV12-4 to TRBJ1-1; D perhaps matches TRBD1 (5 bases). The ends were cut back, 3 bases at V and 1 base at J, with 6 bases in the middle. There are 13 residues in the CDR3. The CDR3, as DNA: TGTGCCAGCAGTTTCGGGGGGAACACTGAAGCTTTCTTT. Translation gives CASSFGGNTEAFF.

This clonotype has more than one count but fewer than ten. The rearrangement joins TRBV5-1 to TRBJ2-1; 9 positions agree with TRBD2. This CDR3 comprises 14 residues. Germline V CDR1 and CDR2: SGHRS, YFSETQ. V shed 4 bases and J 8 bases; nucleotides not matched to a gene: 7. CDR3 coding DNA: TGCGCCAGCAGCAATAGCGGGAGACTGGATGAGCAGTTCTTC. It codes for CASSNSGRLDEQFF. Supplemented by reference TRBV5-1 and TRBJ2-1, the full variable domain reads KAGVTQTPRYLIKTRGQQVTLSCSPISGHRSVSWYQQTPGQGLQFLFEYFSETQRNKGNFPGRFSGRQFSNSRSEMNVSTLELGDSALYLCASSNSGRLDEQFFGPGTRLTVL.

This clonotype was seen a handful of times. The J gene is TRBJ2-3, the V gene TRBV29-1; 10 bases fit TRBD2. The CDR3 runs 21 residues. V was pared by 4 bases and J by 3 bases, with 25 bases of the junction left unmatched. Germline CDR1 reads SQVTM; CDR2 reads ANQGSEA. The CDR3 loop is CSVGGILAEREGHGATDTQYF. The CDR3 nucleotides are TGCAGCGTTGGGGGAATTCTAGCGGAGCGGGAGGGCCACGGGGCGACAGATACGCAGTATTTT.